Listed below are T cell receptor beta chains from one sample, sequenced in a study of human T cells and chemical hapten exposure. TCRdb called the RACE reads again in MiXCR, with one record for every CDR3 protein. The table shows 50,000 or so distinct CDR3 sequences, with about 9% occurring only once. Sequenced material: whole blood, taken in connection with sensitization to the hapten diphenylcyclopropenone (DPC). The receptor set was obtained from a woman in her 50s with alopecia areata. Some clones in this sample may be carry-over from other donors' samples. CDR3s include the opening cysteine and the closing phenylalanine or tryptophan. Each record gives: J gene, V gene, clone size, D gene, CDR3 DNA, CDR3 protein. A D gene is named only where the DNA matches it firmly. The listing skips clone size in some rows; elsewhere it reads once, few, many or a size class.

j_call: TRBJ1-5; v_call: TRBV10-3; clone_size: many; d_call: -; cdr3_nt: TGTGCCATCAGTGATAAGGGAATTCAGCCCCAGCATTTT; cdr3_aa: CAISDKGIQPQHF
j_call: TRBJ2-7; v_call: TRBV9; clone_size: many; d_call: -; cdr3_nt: TGTGCCAGCAGCCCGAGGTCGGGCCCATTCGACGAGCAGTACTTC; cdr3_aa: CASSPRSGPFDEQYF
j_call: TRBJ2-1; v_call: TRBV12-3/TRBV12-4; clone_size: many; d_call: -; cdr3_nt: TGTGCCAGCACTAACGAGGGGCGCATCGACAATGAGCAGTTCTTC; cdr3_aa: CASTNEGRIDNEQFF
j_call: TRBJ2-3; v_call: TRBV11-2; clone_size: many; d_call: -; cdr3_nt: TGTGCCAGCAGCTCCGGAACGCGGGGAAATACAGATACGCAGTATTTT; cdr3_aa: CASSSGTRGNTDTQYF
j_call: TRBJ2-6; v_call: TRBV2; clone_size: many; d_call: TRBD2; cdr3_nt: TGTGCCAGCAGTGTGAGAACTAGCGGGAGAAGCTCTGGGGCCAACGTCCTGACTTTC; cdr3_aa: CASSVRTSGRSSGANVLTF
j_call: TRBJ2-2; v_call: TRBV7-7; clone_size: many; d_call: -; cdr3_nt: TGTGCCAGCAGCTTAGCAGTGATGACCGGGGAGCTGTTTTTT; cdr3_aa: CASSLAVMTGELFF
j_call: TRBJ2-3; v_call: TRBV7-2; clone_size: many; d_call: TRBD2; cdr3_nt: TGTGCCAGCAGCCCCTGGCGGGGGGCTATCACAGATACGCAGTATTTT; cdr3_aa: CASSPWRGAITDTQYF
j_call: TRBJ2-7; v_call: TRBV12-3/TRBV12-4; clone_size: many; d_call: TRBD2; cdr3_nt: TGTGCCAGCAGCCTAGGACTAGCGGGAGGGTGGTACGAGCAGTACTTC; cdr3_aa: CASSLGLAGGWYEQYF
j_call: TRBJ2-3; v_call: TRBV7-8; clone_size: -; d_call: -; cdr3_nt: TGTGCCAGCAGCTTACCCGGGACAAAGAGAAATACGCAGTATTTT; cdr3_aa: CASSLPGTKRNTQYF
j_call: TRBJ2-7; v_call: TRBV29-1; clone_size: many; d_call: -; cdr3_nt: TGCAGCGTTTCGGACAGATACGAGCAGTACTTC; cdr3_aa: CSVSDRYEQYF
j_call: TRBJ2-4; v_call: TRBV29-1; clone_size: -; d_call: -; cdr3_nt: TGCAGCGTCCGTGGGGGGGCGCTAGCCAAAAACATTCAGTACTTC; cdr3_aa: CSVRGGALAKNIQYF
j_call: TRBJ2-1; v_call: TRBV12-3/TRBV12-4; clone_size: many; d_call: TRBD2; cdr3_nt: TGTGCCAGCAGAACTAGCGGGAGAACCAATGAGCAGTTCTTC; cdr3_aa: CASRTSGRTNEQFF
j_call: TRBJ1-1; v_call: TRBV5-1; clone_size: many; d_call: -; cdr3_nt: TGCGCCAGCAGCATGGGCGGGACACTGGTGATGACTTTCTTT; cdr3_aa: CASSMGGTLVMTFF
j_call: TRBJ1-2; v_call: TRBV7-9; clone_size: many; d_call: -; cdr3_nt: TGTGCCAGCAGCTTAGAAGAGCGGCAGGGAGGTTTC; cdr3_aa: CASSLEERQGGF
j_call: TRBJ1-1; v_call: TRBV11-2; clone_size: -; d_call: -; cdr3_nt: TGTGCCAGCAGCTTAGAAGTCGGATTATTGAAAGCTTTCTTT; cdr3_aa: CASSLEVGLLKAFF
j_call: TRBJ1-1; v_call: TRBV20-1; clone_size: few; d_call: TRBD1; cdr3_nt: TGCAGTGCTAGTAGGACAGGAGCTGGCATGAACACTGAAGCTTTCTTT; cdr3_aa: CSASRTGAGMNTEAFF
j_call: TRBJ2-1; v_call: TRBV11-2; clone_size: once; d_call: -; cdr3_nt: TGTGCCAGCAGCAAACCGACCCCCGCGAATGAGCAGTTCTTC; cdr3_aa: CASSKPTPANEQFF
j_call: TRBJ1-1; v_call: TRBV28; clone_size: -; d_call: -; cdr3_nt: TGTGCCAGCACCCAAAACACTGAAGCTTTCTTT; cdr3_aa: CASTQNTEAFF
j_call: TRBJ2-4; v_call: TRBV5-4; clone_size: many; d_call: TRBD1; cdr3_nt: TGTGCCAGCAGCCTTACAGGGGGCAGGAACATTCAGTACTTC; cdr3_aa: CASSLTGGRNIQYF
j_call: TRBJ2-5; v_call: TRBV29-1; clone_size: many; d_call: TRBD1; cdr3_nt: TGCAGCGTTGGACAGGGCGCAACCATCCAGGAGACCCAGTACTTC; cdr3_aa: CSVGQGATIQETQYF
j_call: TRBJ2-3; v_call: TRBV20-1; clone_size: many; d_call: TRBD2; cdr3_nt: TGCAGTGCCACCATAGCGGGAGGGACAGATACGCAGTATTTT; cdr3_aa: CSATIAGGTDTQYF
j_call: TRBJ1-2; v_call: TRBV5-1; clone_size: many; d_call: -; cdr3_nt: TGCGCCAGCCGTAAGTTGCCCGACCTTTATGGCTACACCTTC; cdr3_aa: CASRKLPDLYGYTF
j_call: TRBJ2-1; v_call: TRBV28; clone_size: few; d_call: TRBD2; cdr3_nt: TGTGCCAGCTGTGGGTCGGCTAGCGGGAGGGATGAGCAGTTCTTC; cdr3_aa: CASCGSASGRDEQFF
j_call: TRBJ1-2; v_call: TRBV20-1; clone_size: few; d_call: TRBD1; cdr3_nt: TGCAGTGCTAACTCACCGGGACAGGGGGCGGGAGGCTACACCTTC; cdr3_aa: CSANSPGQGAGGYTF
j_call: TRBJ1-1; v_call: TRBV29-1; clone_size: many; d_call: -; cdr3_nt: TGCAGCGCCCAGGTGAACACTGAAGCTTTCTTT; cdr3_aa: CSAQVNTEAFF
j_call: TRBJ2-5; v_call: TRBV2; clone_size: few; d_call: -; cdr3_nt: TGTGCCAGCAGTGTGCGGCAGACAACAGAGACCCAGTACTTC; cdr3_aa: CASSVRQTTETQYF
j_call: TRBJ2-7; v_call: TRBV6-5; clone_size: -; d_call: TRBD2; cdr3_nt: TGTGCCAGCAGTTACGGGAGAGGACTAGCGGGAGGGCCGGCCTACGAGCAGTACTTC; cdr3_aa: CASSYGRGLAGGPAYEQYF
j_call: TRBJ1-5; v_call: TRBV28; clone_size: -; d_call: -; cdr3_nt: TGTGCCAGCAGTTACCGGGCTTGGGGGCCCCAGCATTTT; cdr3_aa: CASSYRAWGPQHF
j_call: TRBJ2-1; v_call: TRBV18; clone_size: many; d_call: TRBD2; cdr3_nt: TGTGCCAGCTCACCACCGGTACTAGCGGGAGTGGGCAATGAGCAGTTCTTC; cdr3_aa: CASSPPVLAGVGNEQFF
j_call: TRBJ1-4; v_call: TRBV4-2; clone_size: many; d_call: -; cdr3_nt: TGTGCCAGCAGCCAGCCGACCGGGACAACTAATGAAAAACTGTTTTTT; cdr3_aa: CASSQPTGTTNEKLFF
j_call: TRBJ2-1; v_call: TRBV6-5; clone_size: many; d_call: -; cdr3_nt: TGTGCCAGCAGTTACGTCGGGGTTGGATATGAGCAGTTCTTC; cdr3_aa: CASSYVGVGYEQFF
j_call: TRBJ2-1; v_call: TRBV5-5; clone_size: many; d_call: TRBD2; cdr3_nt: TGTGCCAGCAGCCCCCTTTCAACGGGAGGGGGCTACAATGAGCAGTTCTTC; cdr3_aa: CASSPLSTGGGYNEQFF
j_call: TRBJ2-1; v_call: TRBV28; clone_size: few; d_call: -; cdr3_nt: TGTGCCAGTAAAGGGACGGTGGGGACCGGGAATGAGCAGTTCTTC; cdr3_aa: CASKGTVGTGNEQFF
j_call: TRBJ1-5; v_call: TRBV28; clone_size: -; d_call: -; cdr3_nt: TGTGCCAGCAGAGACAGTAGCAATCAGCCCCAGCATTTT; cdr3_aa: CASRDSSNQPQHF
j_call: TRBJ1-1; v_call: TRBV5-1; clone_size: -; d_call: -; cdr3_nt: TGCGCCAGCAGCCCAAGTTCCAGGGACACTGAAGCTTTCTTT; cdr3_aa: CASSPSSRDTEAFF
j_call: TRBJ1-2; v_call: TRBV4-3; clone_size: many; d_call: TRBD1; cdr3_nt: TGCGCCAGCAGCCAAGGGGGGACAGGGGCCTCCTATGGCTACACCTTC; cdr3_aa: CASSQGGTGASYGYTF
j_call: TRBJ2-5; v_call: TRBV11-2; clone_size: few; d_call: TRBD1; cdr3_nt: TGTGCCAGCAATGATGCCGGGACAGGGAGCGAGACCCAGTACTTC; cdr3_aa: CASNDAGTGSETQYF
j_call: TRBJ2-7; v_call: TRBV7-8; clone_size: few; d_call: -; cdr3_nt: TGTGCCAGCAGCCAAATCCGGGGCTATGACGAGCAGTACTTC; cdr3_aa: CASSQIRGYDEQYF
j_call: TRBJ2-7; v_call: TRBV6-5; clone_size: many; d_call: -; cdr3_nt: TGTGCCAGCATCCCAGCGGGACACTACGAGCAGTACTTC; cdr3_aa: CASIPAGHYEQYF
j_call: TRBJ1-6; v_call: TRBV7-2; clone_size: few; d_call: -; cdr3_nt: TGTGCCAGCAGGGCGGGCTATAATTCACCCCTCCACTTT; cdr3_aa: CASRAGYNSPLHF
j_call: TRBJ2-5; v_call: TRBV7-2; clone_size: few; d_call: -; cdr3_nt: TGTGCCAGCACCCAACGGGGGAGCCAAGAGACCCAGTACTTC; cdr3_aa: CASTQRGSQETQYF
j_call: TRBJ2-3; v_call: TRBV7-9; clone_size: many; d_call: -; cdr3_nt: TGTGCCAGCAGCTCCAAACACAGGGTCGGAGATACGCAGTATTTT; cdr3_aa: CASSSKHRVGDTQYF
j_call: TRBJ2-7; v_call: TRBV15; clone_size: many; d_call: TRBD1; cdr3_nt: TGTGCCACCAGCAAAGGGACAGGAGAATACTACGAGCAGTACTTC; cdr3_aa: CATSKGTGEYYEQYF
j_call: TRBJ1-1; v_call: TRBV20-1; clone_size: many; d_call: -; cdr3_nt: TGCAGTGCTAGAGATTGGGGAGGGACTGAAGCTTTCTTT; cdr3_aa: CSARDWGGTEAFF
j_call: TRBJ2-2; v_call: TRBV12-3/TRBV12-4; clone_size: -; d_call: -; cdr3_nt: TGTGCCAGCAGTACGGTGAGGGCAACCGGGGAGCTGTTTTTT; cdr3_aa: CASSTVRATGELFF
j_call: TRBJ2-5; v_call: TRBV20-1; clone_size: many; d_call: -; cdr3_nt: TGCAGTGCTAGATCGTTGGCGGAAGCACAAGAGACCCAGTACTTC; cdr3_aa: CSARSLAEAQETQYF
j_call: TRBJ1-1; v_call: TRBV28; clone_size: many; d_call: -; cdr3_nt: TGTGCCAGCACGCTGAACACTGAAGCTTTCTTT; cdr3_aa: CASTLNTEAFF
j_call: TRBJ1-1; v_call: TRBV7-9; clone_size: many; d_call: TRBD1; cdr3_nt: TGTGCCAGCAGCTTAGGACAGGGGGAGAGCACTGAAGCTTTCTTT; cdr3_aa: CASSLGQGESTEAFF
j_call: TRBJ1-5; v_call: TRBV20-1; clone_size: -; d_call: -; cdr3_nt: TGCAGTGCTCCCGAGGGGGGAGGCCTTTCCGAAGCGAATCAGCCCCAGCGTTTT; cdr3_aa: CSAPEGGGLSEANQPQRF
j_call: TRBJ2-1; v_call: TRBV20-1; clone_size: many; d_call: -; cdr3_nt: TGCAGTGCTAGTGAGCTAGCGTATCAGTTCTTC; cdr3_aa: CSASELAYQFF
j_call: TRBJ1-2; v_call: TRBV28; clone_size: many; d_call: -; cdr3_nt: TGTGCCAGCTCCAAGGGCGGAGTTTTTTATTATGGCTACACCTTC; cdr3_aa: CASSKGGVFYYGYTF
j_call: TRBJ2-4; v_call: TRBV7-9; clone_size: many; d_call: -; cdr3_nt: TGTGCCAGCAGCCCACCCCAAATAGGTCGGAAAAACATTCAGTACTTC; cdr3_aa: CASSPPQIGRKNIQYF
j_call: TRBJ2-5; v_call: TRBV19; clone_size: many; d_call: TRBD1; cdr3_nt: TGTGCCAGTAGTTCCGGACAGGGGCTTGAGACCCAGTACTTC; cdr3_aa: CASSSGQGLETQYF